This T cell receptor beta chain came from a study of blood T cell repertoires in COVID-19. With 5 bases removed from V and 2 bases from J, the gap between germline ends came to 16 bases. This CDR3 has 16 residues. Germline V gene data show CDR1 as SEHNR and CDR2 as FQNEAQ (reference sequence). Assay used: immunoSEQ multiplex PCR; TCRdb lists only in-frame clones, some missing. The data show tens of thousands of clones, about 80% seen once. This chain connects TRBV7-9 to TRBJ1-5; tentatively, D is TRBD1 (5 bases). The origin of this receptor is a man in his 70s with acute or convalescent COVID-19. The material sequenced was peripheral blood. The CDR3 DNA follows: TGTGCCAGCAGCCCCATCCAAGCGACAGGCAATCAGCCCCAGCATTTT. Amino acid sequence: CASSPIQATGNQPQHF.